This entry concerns a single T cell receptor (beta chain). V lost 4 bases to trimming and J lost 6 bases, with 18 bases between them. Per germline, CDR1 MNHEY and CDR2 SVGEGT. The CDR3 length is 15 residues. This sample stems from a study of blood T cell repertoires in COVID-19. Background on the study: Sources were T cells, B-cell-depleted T cells, or PBMCs; the material itself was cDNA or gDNA.

The method was immunoSEQ multiplex PCR; TCRdb's version includes in-frame clones alone and lacks a portion of them. The sample yields about 200,000 clones, more than 70% seen once. The sequence was obtained from a man aged 35 to 55 with active or convalescent COVID-19. This chain connects TRBV6-2 or TRBV6-3 to TRBJ1-1; D is possibly TRBD1 (5 bases). Sequencing was done on a sample of peripheral blood. CDR3 in DNA: TGTGCCAGCAGTTCTGGGGGGTTGGGGCTCGCTGAAGCTTTCTTT. Protein: CASSSGGLGLAEAFF.